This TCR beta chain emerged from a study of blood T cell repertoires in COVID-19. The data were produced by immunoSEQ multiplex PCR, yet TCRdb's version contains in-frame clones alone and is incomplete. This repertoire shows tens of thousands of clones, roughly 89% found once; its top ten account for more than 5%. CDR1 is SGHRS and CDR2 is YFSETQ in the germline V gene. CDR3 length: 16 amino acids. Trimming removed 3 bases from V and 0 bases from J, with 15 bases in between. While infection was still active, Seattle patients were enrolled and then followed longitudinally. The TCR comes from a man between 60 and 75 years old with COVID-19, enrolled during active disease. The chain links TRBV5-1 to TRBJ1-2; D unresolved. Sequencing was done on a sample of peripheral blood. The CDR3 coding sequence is TGCGCCAGCAGCTCCGGGATGGCAGCCTCTAACTATGGCTACACCTTC. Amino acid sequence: CASSSGMAASNYGYTF.